This T cell receptor beta chain appears in the sequencing data of a study of cytomegalovirus exposure and HLA in healthy donors. Overall study findings and caveats: In a later analysis, across HLA loci, associated TCR counts were highest for DRB1, lowest for HLA-C.

PCR primers comprised 60 Vbeta and 13 Jbeta primers. Repertoires were generated with immunoSEQ multiplex PCR, while TCRdb's copy carries only in-frame clones and drops some. The table lists approximately 220,000 clones, over 60% of them singletons. With V trimmed by 5 bases and J by 9 bases, 10 bases remained unmatched. Germline CDR1 MDHEN, CDR2 SYDVKM. The CDR3 runs 14 residues. Notes on this clone: The antigen is not known.

The rearrangement joins TRBV28 to TRBJ2-4; 7 bases map to TRBD1. The sequenced material came from PBMCs. The receptor was derived from a man younger than 35 in good health and CMV-seronegative. CDR3 nucleotides: TGTGCCAGCAGTCAAACAGGGGTTGGTGGCATTCAGTACTTC. Its translation is CASSQTGVGGIQYF.